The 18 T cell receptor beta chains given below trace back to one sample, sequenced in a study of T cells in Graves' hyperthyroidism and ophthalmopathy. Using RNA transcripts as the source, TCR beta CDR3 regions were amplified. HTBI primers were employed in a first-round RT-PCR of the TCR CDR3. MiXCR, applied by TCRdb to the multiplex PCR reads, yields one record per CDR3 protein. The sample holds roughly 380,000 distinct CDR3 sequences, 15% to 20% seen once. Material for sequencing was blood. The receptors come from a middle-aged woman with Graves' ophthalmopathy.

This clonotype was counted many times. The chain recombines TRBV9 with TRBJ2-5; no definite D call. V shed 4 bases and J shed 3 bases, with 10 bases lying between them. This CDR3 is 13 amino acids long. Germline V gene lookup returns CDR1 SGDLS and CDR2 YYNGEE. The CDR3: CASSFGFKETQYF. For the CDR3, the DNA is TGTGCCAGCAGCTTCGGGTTTAAAGAGACCCAGTACTTC.

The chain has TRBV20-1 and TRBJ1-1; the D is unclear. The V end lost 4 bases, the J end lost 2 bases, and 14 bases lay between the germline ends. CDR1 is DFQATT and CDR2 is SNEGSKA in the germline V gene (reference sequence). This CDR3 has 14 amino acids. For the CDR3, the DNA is TGCAGTGCTAAAAGAAGGCAGCTAAACACTGAAGCTTTCTTT. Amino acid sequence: CSAKRRQLNTEAFF.

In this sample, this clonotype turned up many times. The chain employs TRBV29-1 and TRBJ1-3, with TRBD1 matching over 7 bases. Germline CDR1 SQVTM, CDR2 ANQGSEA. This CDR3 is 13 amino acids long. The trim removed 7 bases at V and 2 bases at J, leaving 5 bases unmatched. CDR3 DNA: TGCAGCGCTTCAGGGGGGACTGGAAACACCATATATTTT. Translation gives CSASGGTGNTIYF.

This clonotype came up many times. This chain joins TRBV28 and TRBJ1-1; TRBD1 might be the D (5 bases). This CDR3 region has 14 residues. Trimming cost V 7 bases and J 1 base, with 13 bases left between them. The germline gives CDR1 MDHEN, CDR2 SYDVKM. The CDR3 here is CASTSGGTNTEAFF. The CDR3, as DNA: TGTGCCAGCACCTCGGGGGGGACGAACACTGAAGCTTTCTTT.

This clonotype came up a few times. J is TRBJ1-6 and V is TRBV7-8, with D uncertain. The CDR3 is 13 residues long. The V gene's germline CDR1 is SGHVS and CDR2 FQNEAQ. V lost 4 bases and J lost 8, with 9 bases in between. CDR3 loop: CASSSSPDSPLHF. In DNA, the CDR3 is TGTGCCAGCAGCTCAAGTCCGGATTCACCCCTCCACTTT.

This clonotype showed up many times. The CDR3: CASSLDRGKTGELFF. CDR3 nucleotides: TGTGCCAGCAGTCTAGACAGGGGAAAGACCGGGGAGCTGTTTTTT. The V call is TRBV2, the J call TRBJ2-2, with 8 bases fitting TRBD1. Losses at the gene ends were 5 bases for V and 5 bases for J; bases not matched to a gene: 7. Germline assignment: CDR1 SNHLY and CDR2 FYNNEI. The CDR3 spans 15 residues.

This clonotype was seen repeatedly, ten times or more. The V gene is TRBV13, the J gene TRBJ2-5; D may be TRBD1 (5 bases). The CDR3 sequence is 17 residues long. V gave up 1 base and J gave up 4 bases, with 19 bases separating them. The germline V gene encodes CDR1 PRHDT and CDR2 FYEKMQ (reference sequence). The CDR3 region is CASSLALTDGIGETQYF. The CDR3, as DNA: TGTGCCAGCAGCTTAGCGCTGACAGATGGTATTGGAGAGACCCAGTACTTC. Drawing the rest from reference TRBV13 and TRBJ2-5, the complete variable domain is AAGVIQSPRHLIKEKRETATLKCYPIPRHDTVYWYQQGPGQDPQFLISFYEKMQSDKGSIPDRFSAQQFSDYHSELNMSSLELGDSALYFCASSLALTDGIGETQYFGPGTRLLVL.

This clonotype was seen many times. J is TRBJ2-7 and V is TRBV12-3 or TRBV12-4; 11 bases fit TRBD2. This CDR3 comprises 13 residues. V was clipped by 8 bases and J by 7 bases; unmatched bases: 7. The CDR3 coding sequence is TGTGCCAGCCGGCGGACTAGCGGGTATGAGCAGTACTTC. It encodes CASRRTSGYEQYF.

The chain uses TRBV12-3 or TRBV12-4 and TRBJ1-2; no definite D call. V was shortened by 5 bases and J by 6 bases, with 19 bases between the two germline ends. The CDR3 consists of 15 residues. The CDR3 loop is CASSVGMESWDGYTF. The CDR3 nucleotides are TGTGCCAGCAGTGTGGGTATGGAGAGTTGGGATGGCTACACCTTC.

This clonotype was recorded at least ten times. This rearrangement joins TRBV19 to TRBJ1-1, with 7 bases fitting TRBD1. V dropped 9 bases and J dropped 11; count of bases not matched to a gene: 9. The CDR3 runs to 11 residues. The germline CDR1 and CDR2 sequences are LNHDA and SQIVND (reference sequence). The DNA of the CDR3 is TGTGCCAGCCAAACAGGGGAGCGGGCTTTCTTT. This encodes CASQTGERAFF.

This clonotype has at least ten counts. CDR3 amino acids: CASRFRGGRATGEQYF. The DNA for the CDR3 is TGTGCCAGCAGATTTCGAGGCGGGAGGGCCACTGGGGAGCAGTACTTC. V usage is TRBV28 and J usage is TRBJ2-7; TRBD2 matches 9 bases. The CDR3 is made up of 16 amino acids. V lost 6 bases, J lost 7 bases, and 16 bases stayed unmatched. Germline values: CDR1 MDHEN, CDR2 SYDVKM.

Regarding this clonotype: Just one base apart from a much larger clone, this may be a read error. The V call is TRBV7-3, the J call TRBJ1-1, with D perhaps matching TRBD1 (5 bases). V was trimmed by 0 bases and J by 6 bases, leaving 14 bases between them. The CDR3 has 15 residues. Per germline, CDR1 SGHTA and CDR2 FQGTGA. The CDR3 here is CASSLTVGVDSEAFF. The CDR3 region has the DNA TGTGCCAGCAGCTTAACAGTGGGGGTGGATTCTGAAGCTTTCTTT.

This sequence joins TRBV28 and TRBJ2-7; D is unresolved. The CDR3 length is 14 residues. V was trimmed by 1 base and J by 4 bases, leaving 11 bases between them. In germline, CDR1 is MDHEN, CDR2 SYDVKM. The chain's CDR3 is CASSLFQIGYEQYF. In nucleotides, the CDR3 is TGTGCCAGCAGTTTATTTCAGATTGGATACGAGCAGTACTTC.

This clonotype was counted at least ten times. The CDR3, as DNA: TGTGCCAGCAGTTTAAGGGGGGCGTATGGCTACACCTTC. Its protein product is CASSLRGAYGYTF. V usage is TRBV28 and J usage is TRBJ1-2, with D perhaps TRBD1 (6 bases). Germline V gene lookup returns CDR1 MDHEN and CDR2 SYDVKM. V was pared by 2 bases and J by 5 bases, with 9 bases between. The CDR3 is made up of 13 amino acids.

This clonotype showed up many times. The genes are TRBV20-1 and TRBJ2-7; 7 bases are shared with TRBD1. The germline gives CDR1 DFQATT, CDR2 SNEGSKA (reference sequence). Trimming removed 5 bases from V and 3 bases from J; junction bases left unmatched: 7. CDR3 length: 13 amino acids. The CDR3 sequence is CSAETGSYYEQYF. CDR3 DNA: TGCAGTGCTGAGACAGGGTCTTACTACGAGCAGTACTTC.

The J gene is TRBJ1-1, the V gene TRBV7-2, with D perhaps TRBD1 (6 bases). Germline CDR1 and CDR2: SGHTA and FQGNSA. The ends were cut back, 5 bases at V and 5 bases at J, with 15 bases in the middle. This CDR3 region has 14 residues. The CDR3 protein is CASSGRGSGTEAFF. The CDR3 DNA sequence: TGTGCCAGCAGCGGCAGGGGCTCGGGGACTGAAGCTTTCTTT. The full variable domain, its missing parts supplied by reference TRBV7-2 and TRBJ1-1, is GAGVSQSPSNKVTEKGKDVELRCDPISGHTALYWYRQSLGQGLEFLIYFQGNSAPDKSGLPSDRFSAERTGGSVSTLTIQRTQQEDSAVYLCASSGRGSGTEAFFGQGTRLTVV.

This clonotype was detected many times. The CDR3, as DNA: TGTGCCAGCTCCTTCGGCGGGAGTCCCCAGTACTTC. It encodes CASSFGGSPQYF. The V call is TRBV28, the J call TRBJ2-5; 7 bases agree with TRBD2. The CDR3 totals 12 residues. Germline values: CDR1 MDHEN, CDR2 SYDVKM. After removal of 8 bases from V and 9 bases from J, the junction contained 9 bases not matched to a gene.

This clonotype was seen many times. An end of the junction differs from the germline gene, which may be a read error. The CDR3 spells CASSLDGHRQETQCF. CDR3 in DNA: TGTGCCAGCAGCTTAGATGGACATCGGCAAGAGACCCAGTGCTTC. V gene TRBV11-2 combines with J gene TRBJ2-5; the D gene is possibly TRBD1 (5 bases). CDR3 length: 15 residues. Germline CDR1 is SGHAT and CDR2 is FQNNGV.